A single sample is the source of the 28 T cell receptor beta chains below, sequenced in a study of PD-1 blockade in classical Hodgkin lymphoma. TCRdb's table, derived via immunoSEQ multiplex PCR, lists solely in-frame clones and lacks some. The sample contains tens of thousands of clones, about three quarters of which appear only once. Patients all relapsed after autologous stem cell transplantation, and there was variation in brentuximab vedotin exposure. The sample here was peripheral blood mononuclear cells (PBMCs), taken before the second cycle of nivolumab. The receptors originated from a human donor with classical Hodgkin lymphoma.

The V gene is TRBV20-1, the J gene TRBJ2-3; D unclear. This CDR3 contains 10 residues. The germline V gene encodes CDR1 DFQATT and CDR2 SNEGSKA (reference sequence). Trimming cost V 4 bases and J 3 bases, with 2 bases left between them. The CDR3 DNA is TGCAGTGCTACAACAGATACGCAGTATTTT. Translating it yields CSATTDTQYF.

The V call is TRBV4-1, the J call TRBJ1-1; 10 nucleotides align to TRBD1. The germline CDR1 and CDR2 sequences are MGHRA and YSYEKL. The CDR3 runs to 18 residues. V lost 3 bases, J lost 6 bases, and 16 bases stayed unmatched. The DNA of the CDR3 is TGCGCCAGCAGCCAGAACCTTGGGGGACAGGGGCGGACCGCTGAAGCTTTCTTT. It is translated as CASSQNLGGQGRTAEAFF.

In DNA form, the CDR3 reads TGTGCCAGCAGTTCAAGACTAGCGGGAGCATACAATGAGCAGTTCTTC. This sequence encodes CASSSRLAGAYNEQFF. The chain uses TRBV6-5 and TRBJ2-1, with 12 bases fitting TRBD2. Per germline, CDR1 MNHEY and CDR2 SVGAGI. With V trimmed by 4 bases and J by 4 bases, 5 bases remained unmatched. The CDR3 length is 16 residues.

The chain combines TRBV28 with TRBJ2-5, with D perhaps TRBD1 (7 bases). V shed 5 bases and J shed 1 base, with 17 bases lying between them. The CDR3 is made up of 16 amino acids. Germline lookup yields CDR1 MDHEN and CDR2 SYDVKM. The CDR3 region is CASSAQGVGLQETQYF. In DNA, the CDR3 is TGTGCCAGCAGTGCCCAGGGGGTGGGACTCCAAGAGACCCAGTACTTC.

The chain is built from TRBV6-1 and TRBJ1-5; no clear D. From germline, CDR1 is MNHNS and CDR2 SASEGT. Trimming took 3 bases from V and 9 from J, leaving 12 bases between them. This CDR3 contains 13 residues. CDR3 sequence reads: CASSDTIRLPQHF. DNA of the CDR3: TGTGCCAGCAGTGATACCATTCGCTTGCCCCAGCATTTT.

This CDR3 reads CASKRTGGAYEQYF. The CDR3 DNA sequence: TGTGCCAGCAAAAGGACAGGGGGCGCCTACGAGCAGTACTTC. V gene TRBV2 combines with J gene TRBJ2-7, with 11 positions matching TRBD1. The CDR3 runs 14 residues. The ends lost 7 bases at V and 2 bases at J; junction bases unmatched: 4. Germline lookup yields CDR1 SNHLY and CDR2 FYNNEI.

The genes are TRBV27 and TRBJ2-7; 9 bases fit TRBD2. There are 15 residues in the CDR3. The V and J ends lost 6 bases and 0 bases, in that order; junction bases with no gene match: 6. CDR1 is MNHEY and CDR2 is SMNVEV in the germline V gene (reference sequence). CDR3 sequence: CASRSSGRPSYEQYF. In DNA, the CDR3 is TGTGCCAGCAGATCAAGCGGGAGGCCCTCCTACGAGCAGTACTTC.

This clone appeared a few times. The chain carries TRBV6-1 and TRBJ1-2; 7 bases fit TRBD1. Germline V gives CDR1 MNHNS, CDR2 SASEGT. CDR3 length: 14 residues. Trimming took 6 bases from V and 2 from J; bases not matched to a gene: 6. The CDR3 DNA sequence: TGTGCCAGCAGCCAAGGACAGGCAAACTATGGCTACACCTTC. Translation: CASSQGQANYGYTF.

J is TRBJ1-5 and V is TRBV6-5, with TRBD1 as a possible D gene (5 bases). This CDR3 spans 14 amino acids. Germline-derived CDR1 and CDR2 are MNHEY and SVGAGI. V lost 6 bases and J 7 bases, leaving 16 bases between the germline ends. This CDR3 reads CASRRDSRGQPQHF. CDR3 coding DNA: TGTGCCAGCAGGAGGGATTCTCGGGGCCAGCCCCAGCATTTT.

V and J are TRBV28 and TRBJ2-7, with 7 bases identical to TRBD1. Germline CDR1 and CDR2: MDHEN and SYDVKM. This CDR3 contains 14 residues. Unmatched junction bases numbered 9, after V lost 4 bases and J lost 6 bases. The CDR3 sequence: CASSYYRGASEQYF. DNA for the CDR3: TGTGCCAGCAGTTACTACAGGGGTGCCTCCGAGCAGTACTTC.

V usage is TRBV10-2 and J usage is TRBJ2-7; unclear D gene. This CDR3 has 11 amino acids. CDR1 is WSHSY and CDR2 is SAAADI in the germline V gene. Trimming removed 4 bases at V and 3 bases at J, with 4 bases between. CDR3 DNA: TGCGCCAGCAGTGTTCTCTACGAGCAGTACTTC. This translates into CASSVLYEQYF.

Details on this clone: Relative to the germline gene, one junction end is altered; a read error may explain this. The V and J genes are TRBV6-5 and TRBJ2-7, with D tentatively TRBD2 (6 bases). CDR3 length equals 13 residues. Germline assignment: CDR1 MNHEY and CDR2 SVGAGI. CDR3 DNA sequence: TGTTCCAGTTCCCGGGACTCCAATTACGAGCAGTACTTC. Translating gives CSSSRDSNYEQYF.

V usage is TRBV5-6 and J usage is TRBJ1-1; unclear D gene. The CDR3 has 15 amino acids. Looked up from germline, CDR1 is SGHDT and CDR2 is YYEEEE. The V and J ends lost 0 bases and 6 bases respectively, with 15 bases between them. DNA of the CDR3: TGTGCCAGCAGCTTGGGGGGAGTTGGAGTTGCTGAAGCTTTCTTT. It yields the protein CASSLGGVGVAEAFF.

This clone ranks as medium-sized. The chain has TRBV6-1 and TRBJ2-7; 8 bases align to TRBD2. The CDR3 spans 15 residues. Unmatched junction bases numbered 8, after V lost 2 bases and J lost 5 bases. Germline V gene data show CDR1 as MNHNS and CDR2 as SASEGT. The CDR3 nucleotides are TGTGCCAGCAGTGAATATGAGCGGGAGCCCCACGAGCAGTACTTC. Protein sequence: CASSEYEREPHEQYF.

The chain uses TRBV9 and TRBJ2-1; D possibly corresponds to TRBD2 (6 bases). Looked up from germline, CDR1 is SGDLS and CDR2 is YYNGEE. CDR3 length equals 16 residues. Trimming shortened V by 0 bases and J by 0 bases, and 10 bases separated the two germline ends. CDR3 loop: CASSVDYGSSYNEQFF. CDR3 sequence (DNA): TGTGCCAGCAGCGTAGATTACGGGAGCTCCTACAATGAGCAGTTCTTC.

This clone was seen a handful of times. The chain employs TRBV29-1 and TRBJ2-1; the D gene is possibly TRBD2 (5 bases). V lost 3 bases and J 8 bases, leaving 11 bases between the germline ends. The CDR3 sequence is 12 residues long. Germline V CDR1 and CDR2: SQVTM, ANQGSEA. The CDR3 DNA sequence: TGCAGCGTTGATACCAGGACTGATGAGCAGTTCTTC. It yields the protein CSVDTRTDEQFF.

The chain uses TRBV5-1 and TRBJ1-1, with D possibly being TRBD1 (5 bases). CDR3 length: 15 residues. Germline CDR1 SGHRS, CDR2 YFSETQ. Trimming removed 3 bases at V and 0 bases at J, with 12 bases between. CDR3 sequence reads: CASSSEGLLNTEAFF. CDR3 DNA sequence: TGCGCCAGCAGCTCCGAGGGACTGCTGAACACTGAAGCTTTCTTT.

This chain connects TRBV2 to TRBJ2-1; D remains unclear. Trimming took 6 bases from V and 8 from J, leaving 8 bases between them. The CDR3 has 11 amino acids. Germline assignment: CDR1 SNHLY and CDR2 FYNNEI. The CDR3 DNA follows: TGTGCCAGCAGAGTTAGTCATGAGCAGTTCTTC. Translating it yields CASRVSHEQFF.

V and J are TRBV30 and TRBJ1-2, with TRBD1 matching 7 bases. Trimming cost V 3 bases and J 6 bases; bases outside gene matches: 7. This CDR3 is built from 13 residues. Looked up from germline, CDR1 is GTSNPN and CDR2 is SVGIG (reference sequence). The CDR3 protein is CAWREKGGDGYTF. The CDR3 region has the DNA TGTGCCTGGAGGGAGAAAGGGGGCGATGGCTACACCTTC.

This clone was recorded once. V usage is TRBV5-1 and J usage is TRBJ2-1; maybe TRBD2 (6 bases). V lost 4 bases and J lost 0, with 14 bases in between. Germline CDR1 is SGHRS and CDR2 is YFSETQ. The CDR3 is 16 residues long. This chain's CDR3 is CASSASRGSSYNEQFF. CDR3 sequence (DNA): TGCGCCAGCAGCGCCTCGCGGGGTAGCTCCTACAATGAGCAGTTCTTC.

The chain links TRBV2 to TRBJ2-4; D uncertain. V lost 2 bases and J lost 3, with 8 bases in between. The germline V gene encodes CDR1 SNHLY and CDR2 FYNNEI. This CDR3 has 14 amino acids. The chain's CDR3 is CASSEWEGKNIQYF. In DNA, the CDR3 is TGTGCCAGCAGTGAATGGGAAGGCAAAAACATTCAGTACTTC.

This sequence joins TRBV6-5 and TRBJ2-1; D may be TRBD1 or TRBD2 (5 bases each). V dropped 5 bases and J dropped 6 bases, with 14 bases sitting between them. The CDR3 extends over 14 amino acids. Germline V gene sequence: CDR1 MNHEY, CDR2 SVGAGI. The chain's CDR3 is CASSTGTPPNEQFF. The CDR3 bases are TGTGCCAGCAGTACCGGGACCCCCCCCAATGAGCAGTTCTTC.

The chain recombines TRBV30 with TRBJ2-2, with 8 bases that match TRBD1. The CDR3 contains 13 residues. The V gene end was trimmed by 8 bases and the J gene end by 5 bases; junction bases not matched to a gene: 7. Per germline, CDR1 GTSNPN and CDR2 SVGIG (reference sequence). CDR3 protein: CAGGQGETGELFF. The DNA of the CDR3 is TGTGCCGGCGGACAGGGCGAAACCGGGGAGCTGTTTTTT.

This clone has a handful of counts. The chain uses TRBV29-1 and TRBJ1-3; TRBD1 agrees at 7 bases. CDR1 and CDR2 (germline): SQVTM, ANQGSEA. This CDR3 spans 15 amino acids. V lost 4 bases, J lost 0 bases, and 6 bases stayed unmatched. The DNA for the CDR3 is TGCAGCGTTGGGGGGACAGTTAGCTCTGGAAACACCATATATTTT. This encodes CSVGGTVSSGNTIYF.

The chain joins TRBV5-4 to TRBJ2-5; TRBD2 aligns across 8 bases. Germline CDR1 is SGHNT and CDR2 is YYREEE (reference sequence). This CDR3 has 15 amino acids. With 4 bases clipped from V and 1 base from J, the junction kept 6 bases outside the gene matches. CDR3 DNA sequence: TGTGCCAGCAGCCTAGTAGCGGGAAGCCAAGAGACCCAGTACTTC. This codes for CASSLVAGSQETQYF.

The chain joins TRBV5-1 to TRBJ2-1, with unresolved D. Germline CDR1 is SGHRS and CDR2 is YFSETQ. The germline V and J ends were trimmed by 3 bases and 0 bases, with 4 bases remaining between them. This CDR3 has 13 residues. The CDR3 DNA reads TGCGCCAGCAGCTCTAGCTCCTACAATGAGCAGTTCTTC. As protein: CASSSSSYNEQFF.

The chain combines TRBV25-1 with TRBJ2-3; D not resolved. The CDR3 spans 13 residues. The V gene lost 6 bases and the J gene lost 3 bases, with 10 bases spanning the gap. Looked up from germline, CDR1 is MGHDK and CDR2 is SYGVNS. CDR3 coding DNA: TGTGCCAGCAGGGGTCGGTGGACAGATACGCAGTATTTT. Residues: CASRGRWTDTQYF.

The chain couples TRBV19 to TRBJ1-3; D is unclear. Germline assignment: CDR1 LNHDA and CDR2 SQIVND (reference sequence). This CDR3 is built from 14 residues. V lost 6 bases to trimming and J lost 2 bases, with 11 bases between them. Here the CDR3 DNA reads TGTGCCAGTAGCATGCGGGGAGCTGGAAACACCATATATTTT. This codes for CASSMRGAGNTIYF.